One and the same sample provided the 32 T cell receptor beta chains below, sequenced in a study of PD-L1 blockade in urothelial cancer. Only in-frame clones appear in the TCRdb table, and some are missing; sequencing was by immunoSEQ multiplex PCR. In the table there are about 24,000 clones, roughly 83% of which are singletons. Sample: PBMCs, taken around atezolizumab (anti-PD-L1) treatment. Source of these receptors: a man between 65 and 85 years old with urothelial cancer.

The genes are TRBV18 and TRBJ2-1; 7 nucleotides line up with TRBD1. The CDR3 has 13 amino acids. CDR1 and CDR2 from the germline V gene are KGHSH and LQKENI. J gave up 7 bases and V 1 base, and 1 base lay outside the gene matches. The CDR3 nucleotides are TGTGCCAGCTCACCACAGGGGGCGAATGAGCAGTTCTTC. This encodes CASSPQGANEQFF. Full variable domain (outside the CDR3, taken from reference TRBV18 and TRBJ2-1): NAGVMQNPRHLVRRRGQEARLRCSPMKGHSHVYWYRQLPEEGLKFMVYLQKENIIDESGMPKERFSAEFPKEGPSILRIQQVVRGDSAAYFCASSPQGANEQFFGPGTRLTVL.

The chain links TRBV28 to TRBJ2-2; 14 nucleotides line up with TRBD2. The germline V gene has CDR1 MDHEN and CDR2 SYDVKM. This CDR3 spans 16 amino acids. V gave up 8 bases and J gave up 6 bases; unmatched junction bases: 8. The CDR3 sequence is CASAPTSGRAAGELFF. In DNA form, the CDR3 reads TGTGCCAGCGCCCCGACTAGCGGGAGGGCCGCCGGGGAGCTGTTTTTT.

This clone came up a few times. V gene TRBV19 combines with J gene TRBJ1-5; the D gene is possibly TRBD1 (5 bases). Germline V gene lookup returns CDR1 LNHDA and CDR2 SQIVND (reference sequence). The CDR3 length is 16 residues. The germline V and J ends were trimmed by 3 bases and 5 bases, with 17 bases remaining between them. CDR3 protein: CASSISEDGGDQPQHF. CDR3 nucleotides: TGTGCCAGTAGTATTTCCGAGGACGGGGGGGATCAGCCCCAGCATTTT.

The DNA of the CDR3 is TGTGCCAGCGGAACAGGGGGCAGTCAGCCCCAGCATTTT. Protein sequence: CASGTGGSQPQHF. The V gene is TRBV28, the J gene TRBJ1-5, with TRBD1 identical over 9 bases. The CDR3 is made up of 13 amino acids. J gave up 6 bases and V 8 bases, and 5 bases lay outside the gene matches. Germline loops: CDR1 MDHEN, CDR2 SYDVKM. The entire variable domain, with the rest obtained from reference TRBV28 and TRBJ1-5, is as follows: DVKVTQSSRYLVKRTGEKVFLECVQDMDHENMFWYRQDPGLGLRLIYFSYDVKMKEKGDIPEGYSVSREKKERFSLILESASTNQTSMYLCASGTGGSQPQHFGDGTRLSIL.

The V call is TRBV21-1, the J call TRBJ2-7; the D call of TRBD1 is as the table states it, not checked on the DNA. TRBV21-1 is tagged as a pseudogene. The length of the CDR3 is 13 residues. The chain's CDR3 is CASSPRTDDEQYF. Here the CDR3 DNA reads TGTGCCAGCAGCCCCCGGACAGACGACGAGCAGTACTTC.

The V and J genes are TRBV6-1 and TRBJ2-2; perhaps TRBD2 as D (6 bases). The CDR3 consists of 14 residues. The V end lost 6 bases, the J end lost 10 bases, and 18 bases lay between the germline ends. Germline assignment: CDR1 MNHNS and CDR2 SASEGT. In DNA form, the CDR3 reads TGTGCCAGCAGATCAAACTGGGGGGACCCGGAGCTGTTTTTT. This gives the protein CASRSNWGDPELFF.

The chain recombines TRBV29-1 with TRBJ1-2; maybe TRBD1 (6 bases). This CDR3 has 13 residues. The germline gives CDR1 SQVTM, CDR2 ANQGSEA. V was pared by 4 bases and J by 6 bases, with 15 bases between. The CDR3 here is CSVAGAGADGYTF. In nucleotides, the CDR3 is TGCAGCGTTGCAGGGGCGGGGGCGGATGGCTACACCTTC.

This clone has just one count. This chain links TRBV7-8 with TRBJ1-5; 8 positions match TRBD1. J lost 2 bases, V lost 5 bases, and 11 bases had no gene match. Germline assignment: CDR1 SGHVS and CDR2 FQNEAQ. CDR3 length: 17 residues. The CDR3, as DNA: TGTGCCAGCAGCCCGACTACGGACAGGGTTGGCAATCAGCCCCAGCATTTT. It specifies CASSPTTDRVGNQPQHF.

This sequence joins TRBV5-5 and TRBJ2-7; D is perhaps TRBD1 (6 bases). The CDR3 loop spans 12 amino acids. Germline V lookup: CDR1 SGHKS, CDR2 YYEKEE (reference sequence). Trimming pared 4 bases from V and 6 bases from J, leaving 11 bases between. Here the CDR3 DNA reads TGTGCCAGCAGCCCGATAGGGGGCGAGCAGTACTTC. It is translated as CASSPIGGEQYF.

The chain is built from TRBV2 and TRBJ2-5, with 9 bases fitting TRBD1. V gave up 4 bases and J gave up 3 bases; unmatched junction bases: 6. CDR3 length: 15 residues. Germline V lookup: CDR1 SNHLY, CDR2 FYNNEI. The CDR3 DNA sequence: TGTGCCAGCAGTGGCCTCCGGGACAGGGAAGAGACCCAGTACTTC. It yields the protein CASSGLRDREETQYF.

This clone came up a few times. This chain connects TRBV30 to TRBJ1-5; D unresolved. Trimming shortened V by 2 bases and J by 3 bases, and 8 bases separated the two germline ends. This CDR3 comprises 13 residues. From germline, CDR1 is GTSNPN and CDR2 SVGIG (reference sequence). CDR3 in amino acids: CAWSKRVNQPQHF. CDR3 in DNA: TGTGCCTGGAGTAAGAGGGTCAATCAGCCCCAGCATTTT.

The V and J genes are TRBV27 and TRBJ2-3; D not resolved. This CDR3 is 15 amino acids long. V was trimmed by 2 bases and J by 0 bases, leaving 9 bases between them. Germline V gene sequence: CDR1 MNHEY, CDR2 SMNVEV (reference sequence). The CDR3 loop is CASSLSTFSTDTQYF. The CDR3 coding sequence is TGTGCCAGCAGTTTAAGCACTTTTAGCACAGATACGCAGTATTTT.

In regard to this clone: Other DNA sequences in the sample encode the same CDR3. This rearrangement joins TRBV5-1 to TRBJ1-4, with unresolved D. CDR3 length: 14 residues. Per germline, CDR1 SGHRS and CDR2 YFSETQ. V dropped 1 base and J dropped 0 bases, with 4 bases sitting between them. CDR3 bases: TGCGCCAGCAGCTTGAGCACAACTAATGAAAAACTGTTTTTT. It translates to CASSLSTTNEKLFF.

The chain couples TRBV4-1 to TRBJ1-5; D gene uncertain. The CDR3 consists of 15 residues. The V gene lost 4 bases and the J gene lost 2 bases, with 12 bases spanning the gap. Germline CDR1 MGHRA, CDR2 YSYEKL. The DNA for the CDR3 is TGCGCCAGCAGCCCCGTCGAACATCGCAATCAGCCCCAGCATTTT. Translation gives CASSPVEHRNQPQHF.

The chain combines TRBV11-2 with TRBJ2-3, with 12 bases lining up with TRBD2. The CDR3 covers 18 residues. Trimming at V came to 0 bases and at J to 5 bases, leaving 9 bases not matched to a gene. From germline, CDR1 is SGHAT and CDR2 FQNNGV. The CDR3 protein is CASSLDRTSGEGEDTQYF. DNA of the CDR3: TGTGCCAGCAGCTTAGATAGGACTAGCGGGGAAGGTGAAGATACGCAGTATTTT.

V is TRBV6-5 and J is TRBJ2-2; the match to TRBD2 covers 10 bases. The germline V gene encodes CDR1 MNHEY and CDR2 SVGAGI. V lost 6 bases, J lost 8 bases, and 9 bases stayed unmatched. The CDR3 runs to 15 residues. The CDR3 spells CASRRASGSNGELFF. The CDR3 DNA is TGTGCCAGCAGACGGGCTAGCGGGAGTAATGGGGAGCTGTTTTTT.

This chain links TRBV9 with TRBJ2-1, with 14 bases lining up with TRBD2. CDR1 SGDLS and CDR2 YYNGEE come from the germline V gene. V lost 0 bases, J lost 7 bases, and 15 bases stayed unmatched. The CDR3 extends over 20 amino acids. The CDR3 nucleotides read TGTGCCAGCAGCGTAGCTCCATCGGGACTAGCGGGAGTACTTTTAAATGAGCAGTTCTTC. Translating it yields CASSVAPSGLAGVLLNEQFF. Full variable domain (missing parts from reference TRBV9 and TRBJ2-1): DSGVTQTPKHLITATGQRVTLRCSPRSGDLSVYWYQQSLDQGLQFLIQYYNGEERAKGNILERFSAQQFPDLHSELNLSSLELGDSALYFCASSVAPSGLAGVLLNEQFFGPGTRLTVL.

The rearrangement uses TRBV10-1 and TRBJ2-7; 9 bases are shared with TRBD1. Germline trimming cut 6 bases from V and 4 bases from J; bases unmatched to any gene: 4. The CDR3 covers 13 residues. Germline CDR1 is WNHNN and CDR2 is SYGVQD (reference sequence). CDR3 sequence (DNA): TGCGCCAGCAGCCAAGGACAGGGGTACGAGCAGTACTTC. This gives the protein CASSQGQGYEQYF.

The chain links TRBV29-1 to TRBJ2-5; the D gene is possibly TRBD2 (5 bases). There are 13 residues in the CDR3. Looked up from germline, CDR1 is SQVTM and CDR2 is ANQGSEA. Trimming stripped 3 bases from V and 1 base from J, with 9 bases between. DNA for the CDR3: TGCAGCGTTGACGGGATTGGCCAAGAGACCCAGTACTTC. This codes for CSVDGIGQETQYF.

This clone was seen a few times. The chain's CDR3 is CASSVGLAGLGEQFF. The CDR3 region has the DNA TGTGCCAGCAGCGTGGGACTAGCGGGATTAGGTGAGCAGTTCTTC. The V gene is TRBV5-4, the J gene TRBJ2-1; 13 nucleotides align to TRBD2. CDR1 and CDR2 (germline): SGHNT, YYREEE (reference sequence). With V trimmed by 4 bases and J by 9 bases, 7 bases remained unmatched. The CDR3 runs 15 residues. The entire variable domain, with the rest obtained from reference TRBV5-4 and TRBJ2-1, is as follows: ETGVTQSPTHLIKTRGQQVTLRCSSQSGHNTVSWYQQALGQGPQFIFQYYREEENGRGNFPPRFSGLQFPNYSSELNVNALELDDSALYLCASSVGLAGLGEQFFGPGTRLTVL.

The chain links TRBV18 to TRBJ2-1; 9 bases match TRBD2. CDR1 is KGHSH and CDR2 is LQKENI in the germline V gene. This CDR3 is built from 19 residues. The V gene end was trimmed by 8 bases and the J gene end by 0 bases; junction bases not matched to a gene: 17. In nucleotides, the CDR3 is TGTGCCAGCCTATCCGGGACTAGCTTTGCTTCGGGCTCCTACAATGAGCAGTTCTTC. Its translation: CASLSGTSFASGSYNEQFF.

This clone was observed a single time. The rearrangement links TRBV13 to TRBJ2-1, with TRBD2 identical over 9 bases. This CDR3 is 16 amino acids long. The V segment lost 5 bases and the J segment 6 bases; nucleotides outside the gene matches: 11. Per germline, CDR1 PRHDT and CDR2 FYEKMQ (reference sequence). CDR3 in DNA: TGTGCCAGCAGCCTTTTAGCGGGAGAAGTTGGCAATGAGCAGTTCTTC. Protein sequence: CASSLLAGEVGNEQFF.

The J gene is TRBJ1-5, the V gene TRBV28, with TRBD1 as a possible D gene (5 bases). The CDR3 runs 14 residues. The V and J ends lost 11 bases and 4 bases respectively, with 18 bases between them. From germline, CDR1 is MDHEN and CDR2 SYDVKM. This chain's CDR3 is CASRGGGTNQPQHF. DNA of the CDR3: TGTGCCTCCCGGGGCGGGGGAACGAATCAGCCCCAGCATTTT.

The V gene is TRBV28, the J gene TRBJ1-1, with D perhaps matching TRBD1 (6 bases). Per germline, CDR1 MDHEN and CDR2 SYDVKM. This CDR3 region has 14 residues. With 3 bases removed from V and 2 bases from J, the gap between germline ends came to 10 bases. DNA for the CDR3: TGTGCCAGCAGTTTCGCAGGGGAAAACACTGAAGCTTTCTTT. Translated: CASSFAGENTEAFF.

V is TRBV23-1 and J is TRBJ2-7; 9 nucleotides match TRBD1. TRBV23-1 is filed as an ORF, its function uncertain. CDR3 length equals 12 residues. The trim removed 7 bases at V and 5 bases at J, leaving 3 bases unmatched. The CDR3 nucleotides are TGCGCCAGCAAACAGGGGGCGAACGAGCAGTACTTC. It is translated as CASKQGANEQYF.

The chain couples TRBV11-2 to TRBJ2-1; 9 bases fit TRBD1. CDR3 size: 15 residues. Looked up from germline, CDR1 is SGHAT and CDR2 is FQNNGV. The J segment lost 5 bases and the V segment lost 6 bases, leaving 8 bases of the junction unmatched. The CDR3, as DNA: TGTGCCAGCAGTCCCGGACAGGGGAGGCACAATGAGCAGTTCTTC. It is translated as CASSPGQGRHNEQFF.

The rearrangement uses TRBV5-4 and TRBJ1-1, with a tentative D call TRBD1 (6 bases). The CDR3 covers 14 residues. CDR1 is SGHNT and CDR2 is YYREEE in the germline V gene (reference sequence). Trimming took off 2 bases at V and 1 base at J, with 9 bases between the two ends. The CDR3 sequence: CASSLGGPNTEAFF. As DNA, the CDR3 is TGTGCCAGCAGCTTAGGGGGACCGAACACTGAAGCTTTCTTT.

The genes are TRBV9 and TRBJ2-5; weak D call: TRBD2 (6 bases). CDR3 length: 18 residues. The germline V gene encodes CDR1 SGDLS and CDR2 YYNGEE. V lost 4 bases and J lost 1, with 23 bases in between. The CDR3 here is CASSSPRAGGDFQETQYF. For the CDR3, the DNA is TGTGCCAGCAGCTCTCCAAGGGCCGGGGGAGATTTCCAAGAGACCCAGTACTTC.

The CDR3 DNA reads TGCGCCAGCAGCTGGGGGACAGGAGGCATGAACACTGAAGCTTTCTTT. This translates into CASSWGTGGMNTEAFF. The rearrangement links TRBV5-1 to TRBJ1-1; 8 bases line up with TRBD1. V dropped 3 bases and J dropped 0; count of bases not matched to a gene: 7. This CDR3 is built from 16 residues. Germline lookup yields CDR1 SGHRS and CDR2 YFSETQ.

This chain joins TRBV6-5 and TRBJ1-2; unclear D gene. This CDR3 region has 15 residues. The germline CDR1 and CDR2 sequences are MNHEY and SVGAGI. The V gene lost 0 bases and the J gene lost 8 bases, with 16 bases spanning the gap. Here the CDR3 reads CASSYSIHQAWGYTF. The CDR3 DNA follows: TGTGCCAGCAGTTACTCGATCCATCAGGCCTGGGGCTACACCTTC.

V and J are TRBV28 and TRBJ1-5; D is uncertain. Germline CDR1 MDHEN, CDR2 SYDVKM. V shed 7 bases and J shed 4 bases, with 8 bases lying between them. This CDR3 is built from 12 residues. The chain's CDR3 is CASTVANQPQHF. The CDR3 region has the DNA TGTGCCAGCACCGTAGCGAATCAGCCCCAGCATTTT.

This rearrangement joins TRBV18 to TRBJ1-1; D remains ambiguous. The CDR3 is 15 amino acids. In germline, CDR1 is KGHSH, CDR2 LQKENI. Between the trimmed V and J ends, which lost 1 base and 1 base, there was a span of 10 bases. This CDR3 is CASSPLIGENTEAFF. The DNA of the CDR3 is TGTGCCAGCTCACCACTTATAGGAGAGAACACTGAAGCTTTCTTT. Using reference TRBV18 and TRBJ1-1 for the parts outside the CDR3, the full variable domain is NAGVMQNPRHLVRRRGQEARLRCSPMKGHSHVYWYRQLPEEGLKFMVYLQKENIIDESGMPKERFSAEFPKEGPSILRIQQVVRGDSAAYFCASSPLIGENTEAFFGQGTRLTVV.